Sequencing of this TCR beta chain was carried out in a study of T cell clusters in autoimmune cytopenias. Each sample's input was roughly 230 ng genomic DNA, 38,000 or so genome equivalents. TRB was amplified by touch-down multiplex PCR, primer pools A and B combined. TCRdb reprocessed the multiplex PCR reads and stores each CDR3 protein as one record, lacking DNA. This sample's table has about 8,400 distinct CDR3 sequences. This sequence originates from a human donor with an autoimmune cytopenia or autoimmune hepatitis (not recorded which). Sequenced material: peripheral blood.

The CDR3 reads CASSTTKRSTNEKLFF. V gene TRBV28 combines with J gene TRBJ1-4. There are 16 residues in the CDR3. Per germline, CDR1 MDHEN and CDR2 SYDVKM. The complete variable domain, with remaining parts taken from reference TRBV28 and TRBJ1-4, reads DVKVTQSSRYLVKRTGEKVFLECVQDMDHENMFWYRQDPGLGLRLIYFSYDVKMKEKGDIPEGYSVSREKKERFSLILESASTNQTSMYLCASSTTKRSTNEKLFFGSGTQLSVL.